This paragraph covers one T cell receptor (beta chain) sequence. This CDR3 contains 15 residues. Germline CDR1 and CDR2: LGHDT and YNNKEL (reference sequence). V lost 0 bases and J lost 6; bases outside the gene matches: 7. Original analysis: Reference gene primer amplification gave nucleated cell count estimates. Libraries were prepared by immunoSEQ multiplex PCR; TCRdb keeps only in-frame clonotypes and omits some of them. D and trimming come from the DNA, and the V and J calls and clone size come from that table. This sample has about 380,000 clones, with 85% found just once. The data belong to a study of blood T cell repertoires in COVID-19. Study details: Samples representing acute and convalescent COVID-19 were sourced from the United States, Italy and Spain. PBMCs, B-cell-depleted T cells, or T cells provided the cDNA or gDNA that made up the material.

Sequencing was carried out using peripheral blood. V and J are TRBV3-1 (or the pseudogene TRBV3-2) and TRBJ1-2; 7 bases align to TRBD1. The TCR was taken from a woman younger than 35 with acute or convalescent COVID-19. The CDR3 DNA sequence: TGTGCCAGCAGCCAAGACGGCAGACAGGGCCATGGCTACACCTTC. The encoded protein is CASSQDGRQGHGYTF.